The rows below give T cell receptor beta chains drawn from one sample of a study of T cells after yellow fever vaccination. MiXCR, run by TCRdb on the 5' RACE reads, gives a single entry per CDR3 protein. Of 45,000 to 75,000 distinct CDR3 sequences in the sample, about 5.6% were seen once. The material sequenced was PBMCs, either bulk or a sorted T-cell subset (CD4+, CD8+, memory, or dextramer-sorted; not recorded which), taken on the day of the yellow fever booster vaccination. The receptors derive from a man younger than 35 who received the YFV17D yellow fever vaccine. The CDR3 runs from the conserved cysteine through the conserved F or W. The D gene is left open where the match is weak. The listing skips clone size in some rows; elsewhere it reads once, few, many or a size class.

few,TRBD2,TRBV3-1,TRBJ2-6,TGTGCCAGCAGCCACGGACTAGCGGGGCATTTCTCTGGGGCCAACGTCCTGACTTTC,CASSHGLAGHFSGANVLTF
few,.,TRBV23-1,TRBJ1-5,TGCGCCAGCAGTCTTATCGATCAGCCCCAGCATTTT,CASSLIDQPQHF
.,.,TRBV4-1,TRBJ2-1,TGCGCCAGCAGCCAGTCTGGTGAGCAGTTCTTC,CASSQSGEQFF
few,.,TRBV12-3/TRBV12-4,TRBJ2-1,TGTGCCAGCAGTTTGAGGGGGGCCGATGAGCAGTTCTTC,CASSLRGADEQFF
few,.,TRBV6-5,TRBJ1-6,TGTGCCAGCAGTTACTCGAGCAAGGGTGTAGAGAATTCACCCCTCCACTTT,CASSYSSKGVENSPLHF
.,.,TRBV4-1,TRBJ2-1,TGCGCCAGCAGCCCAAATCGGAAAAATGAGCAGTTCTTC,CASSPNRKNEQFF
many,TRBD1,TRBV10-3,TRBJ1-2,TGTGCCATCAGTGACCCTAGAACAGGGGGAGTTGGCTACACCTTC,CAISDPRTGGVGYTF
many,.,TRBV7-9,TRBJ2-3,TGTGCCAGCAGCCCTGCAGCTGGGGGCCGCACAGATACGCAGTATTTT,CASSPAAGGRTDTQYF
many,.,TRBV29-1,TRBJ2-5,TGCAGCGGCGAAGGCGGAGGGAAGACCCAGTACTTC,CSGEGGGKTQYF
.,.,TRBV25-1,TRBJ2-7,TGTGCCAGCAGTGATCCCGGACGGGGAAGCTACGAGCAGTACTTC,CASSDPGRGSYEQYF
many,TRBD2,TRBV5-1,TRBJ2-3,TGCGCCAGCAGAAGACTAGCGGGGGAGTCGCCAGATACGCAGTATTTT,CASRRLAGESPDTQYF
.,.,TRBV10-3,TRBJ2-6,TGTGCCAGCAAATCTGGGGCCAACGTCCTGACTTTC,CASKSGANVLTF
few,.,TRBV5-1,TRBJ2-1,TGCGCCAGCAGCTTGGGGTGGGCGGCGACCTCCTACAATGAGCAGTTCTTC,CASSLGWAATSYNEQFF
many,.,TRBV7-8,TRBJ2-2,TGTGCCAGCAGCTTAAAGGCCGCGCCCCCTGGGGAGCTGTTTTTT,CASSLKAAPPGELFF
many,.,TRBV20-1,TRBJ1-5,TGCAGTGCTAGCTTTACGGGGGCGGGGTTTAGCAATCAGCCCCAGCATTTT,CSASFTGAGFSNQPQHF
many,.,TRBV7-8,TRBJ2-5,TGTGCCAGCAGCTTAATCTCGACAGGTTTGGCCCAAGAGACCCAGTACTTC,CASSLISTGLAQETQYF
.,.,TRBV7-4,TRBJ2-3,TGTGCCAGCAGCTTAACAGGCAGGCGGGCGACAGATACGCAGTATTTT,CASSLTGRRATDTQYF
few,.,TRBV7-9,TRBJ1-2,TGTGCCAGCAGCTTAGTACGAGACTATGGCTACACCTTC,CASSLVRDYGYTF
many,.,TRBV12-3/TRBV12-4,TRBJ2-5,TGTGCCAGCAGTTTATTAGGAGGGACGACCCAAGAGACCCAGTACTTC,CASSLLGGTTQETQYF
.,.,TRBV6-5,TRBJ2-2,TGTGCCAGCAGTTTCAGGGGCCCTAACACCGGGGAGCTGTTTTTT,CASSFRGPNTGELFF
few,TRBD1,TRBV29-1,TRBJ1-2,TGCAGCGTTATACAGGGGGAAGGGGGCTACACCTTC,CSVIQGEGGYTF
many,TRBD2,TRBV9,TRBJ2-3,TGTGCCAGCAGCGTAAGCGGGGGGGATAGCACAGATACGCAGTATTTT,CASSVSGGDSTDTQYF
.,TRBD2,TRBV6-2/TRBV6-3,TRBJ2-5,TGTGCCAGCAGCCGCCCGTCGCGGGGGGGCCAAGAGACCCAGTACTTC,CASSRPSRGGQETQYF
.,.,TRBV6-5,TRBJ2-2,TGTGCCAGCAGTTACGCTCGGGGGCGCCCCGGGGAGCTGTTTTTT,CASSYARGRPGELFF
.,.,TRBV6-2/TRBV6-3,TRBJ2-7,TGTGCTAGTAAGGCGAGACCCTACGAGCAGTACTTC,CASKARPYEQYF
many,TRBD1,TRBV7-8,TRBJ2-2,TGTGCCAGCAGCCCACGTCCCGGGACAGGGAGTCGCATCGCATCCGGGGAGCTGTTTTTT,CASSPRPGTGSRIASGELFF
many,.,TRBV20-1,TRBJ2-7,TGCAGTGCTCGTCCGAGGGGCGGGTACGAGCAGTACTTC,CSARPRGGYEQYF
few,TRBD1,TRBV24-1,TRBJ1-1,TGTGCCACCAGAGAGGGACAGGGGTCGAACACTGAAGCTTTCTTT,CATREGQGSNTEAFF
few,.,TRBV4-3,TRBJ1-5,TGCGCCAGCAGCCAAGATACGGACTCCCAAGGCAATCAGCCCCAGCATTTT,CASSQDTDSQGNQPQHF
many,.,TRBV20-1,TRBJ2-7,TGCAGTGCTAGAGATTATGGGACCGGGACGGTCGAGCAGTACTTC,CSARDYGTGTVEQYF
many,TRBD1,TRBV10-2,TRBJ1-1,TGCGCCAGCAATGACAGGGTACACACTGAAGCTTTCTTT,CASNDRVHTEAFF
many,.,TRBV4-1,TRBJ2-3,TGCGCCAGCAGCCAAGGGGGGGGCTCGGCAGATACGCAGTATTTT,CASSQGGGSADTQYF
.,TRBD1,TRBV4-3,TRBJ1-1,TGCGCCAGCGGCTTTACTACAGGGGGCACTGAAGCTTTCTTT,CASGFTTGGTEAFF
many,TRBD1,TRBV29-1,TRBJ1-2,TGCAGCGCCGGGACAGACTATGGCTACACCTTC,CSAGTDYGYTF
many,TRBD1,TRBV7-3,TRBJ2-2,TGTGCCAGCAGCTCCACAGGGGCGGCAGAGCTGTTTTTT,CASSSTGAAELFF
many,.,TRBV20-1,TRBJ2-1,TGCAGTTTCCCCTACCAATCTTACAATGAGCAGTTCTTC,CSFPYQSYNEQFF
.,TRBD2,TRBV9,TRBJ2-5,TGTGCCAGCAGCTCAAGCGGGGGGGCAGTATTGGAGACCCAGTACTTC,CASSSSGGAVLETQYF
.,.,TRBV5-1,TRBJ1-2,TGCGCCAGCAGCGGTCGTGGACAGAGTACTTTTTGGAAAGATGGCTACACCTTC,CASSGRGQSTFWKDGYTF
many,TRBD2,TRBV4-3,TRBJ2-1,TGCGCCAGCAGCCAAGGGAGCGGGGGGCTCAATGAGCAGTTCTTC,CASSQGSGGLNEQFF
few,TRBD1,TRBV3-1,TRBJ2-5,TGTGCCAGCAGCCAATGGGTCAGGGGGCTACGGGAGACCCAGTACTTC,CASSQWVRGLRETQYF
many,.,TRBV7-8,TRBJ2-7,TGTGCCAGCAGCTTAGGATTTAACAGGGACTACGAGCAGTACTTC,CASSLGFNRDYEQYF
.,TRBD2,TRBV12-3/TRBV12-4,TRBJ2-2,TGTGCCAGCAGTCGACTAGCGGGGGTTGGCACCGGGGAGCTGTTTTTT,CASSRLAGVGTGELFF
many,TRBD1,TRBV7-2,TRBJ2-4,TGTGCCAGCAGCCCAGCAAGACAGGGAATTCAGTACTTC,CASSPARQGIQYF
many,TRBD1,TRBV5-1,TRBJ1-1,TGCGCCAGCAGCTTGGTTCAGGGGGCAGGGGAGACTGAAGCTTTCTTT,CASSLVQGAGETEAFF
.,TRBD1,TRBV4-1,TRBJ1-4,TGCGCCAGCAGCCAAGTCAGGGGGCTCCTAACTAATGAAAAACTGTTTTTT,CASSQVRGLLTNEKLFF